The subject of this entry is one TCR beta chain. Source study methods: Quantification of nucleated cells was approximated via reference gene primer amplification. Libraries were prepared by immunoSEQ multiplex PCR; TCRdb keeps only in-frame clonotypes and omits some of them. V, J and clone size derive from that table, while D and trimming were established from the DNA sequence. This sample has 200,000 to 300,000 clones, with about 91% found just once. Trimming removed 4 bases at V and 8 bases at J, with 15 bases between. Per germline, CDR1 KGHSH and CDR2 LQKENI. This CDR3 is 15 amino acids long. The data were obtained in a study of blood T cell repertoires in COVID-19. Looking at the study overall: Acute and convalescent COVID-19 samples came from the United States, Italy and Spain.

The clonotype originates from a middle-aged woman with acute COVID-19. Sequenced sample: PBMCs or T cells enriched from blood (not recorded which). The chain recombines TRBV18 with TRBJ1-6; D might be TRBD1 (5 bases). CDR3 in amino acids: CASSLGQGQDSPLHF. DNA of the CDR3: TGTGCCAGCTCACTCGGGCAGGGTCAAGATTCACCCCTCCACTTT.